This TCR beta chain was captured by sequencing in a study of shared clonotypes between healthy human individuals. Assay execution proceeded at the deep level. Profiling relied on immunoSEQ multiplex PCR, and the TCRdb table lists in-frame clones only, not all of them. The table has under 1,900,000 clones, roughly 98.5% seen once; the top ten hold 0.36%. V lost 0 bases and J lost 6, with 8 bases in between. Germline V gene sequence: CDR1 SEHNR, CDR2 FQNEAQ (reference sequence). The CDR3 has 14 residues. Overall study results and limits: Rarefaction revealed incomplete sorted-subset sequencing despite large depth.

As to this clone: Its antigen is still unknown.

This clonotype was obtained from a man younger than 45 in good health. The sample was naive CD4+ T cells sorted from blood. Subset indicated: CD45RA+ positively selected. V gene TRBV7-9 combines with J gene TRBJ2-2; D gene ambiguous. The CDR3 DNA follows: TGTGCCAGCAGCTTAGCAGGGCCATCCGGGGAGCTGTTTTTT. It codes for CASSLAGPSGELFF. Looking up the rest from reference TRBV7-9 and TRBJ2-2 gives the full variable domain: DTGVSQNPRHKITKRGQNVTFRCDPISEHNRLYWYRQTLGQGPEFLTYFQNEAQLEKSRLLSDRFSAERPKGSFSTLEIQRTEQGDSAMYLCASSLAGPSGELFFGEGSRLTVL.